This T cell receptor (beta chain) was recovered during a study of technical replicates of blood from a handful of donors. Germline loops: CDR1 SEHNR, CDR2 FQNEAQ (reference sequence). V dropped 3 bases and J dropped 4; count of bases not matched to a gene: 6. The CDR3 runs 15 residues. Sequencing was performed with immunoSEQ multiplex PCR; in TCRdb, only in-frame clones are kept and a portion is missing. This table holds tens of thousands of clones, 97% found once. The chain is built from TRBV7-9 and TRBJ2-3; 8 bases fit TRBD2. Material: T cells isolated from PBMCs. The sequence was obtained from a human donor in good health. The CDR3 is CASSFTAGEADTQYF. CDR3 nucleotides: TGTGCCAGCAGCTTTACAGCGGGGGAAGCAGATACGCAGTATTTT.